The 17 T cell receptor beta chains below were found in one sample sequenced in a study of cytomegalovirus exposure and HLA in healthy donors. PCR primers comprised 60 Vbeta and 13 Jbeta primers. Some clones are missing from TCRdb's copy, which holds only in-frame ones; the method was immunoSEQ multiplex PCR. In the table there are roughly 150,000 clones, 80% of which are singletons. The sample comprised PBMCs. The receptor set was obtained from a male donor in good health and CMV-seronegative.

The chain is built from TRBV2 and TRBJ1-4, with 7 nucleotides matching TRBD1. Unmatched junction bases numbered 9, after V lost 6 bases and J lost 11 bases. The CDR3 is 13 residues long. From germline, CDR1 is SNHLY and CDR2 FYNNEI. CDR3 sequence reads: CASSPDRVDKLFF. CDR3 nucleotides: TGTGCCAGCAGCCCCGACAGGGTAGACAAACTGTTTTTT.

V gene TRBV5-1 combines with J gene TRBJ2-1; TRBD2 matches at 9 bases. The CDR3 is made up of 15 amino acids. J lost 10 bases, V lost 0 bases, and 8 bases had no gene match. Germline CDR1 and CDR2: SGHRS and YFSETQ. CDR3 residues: CASSLELAGSGEQFF. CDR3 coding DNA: TGCGCCAGCAGCTTGGAGCTAGCGGGGAGTGGGGAGCAGTTCTTC.

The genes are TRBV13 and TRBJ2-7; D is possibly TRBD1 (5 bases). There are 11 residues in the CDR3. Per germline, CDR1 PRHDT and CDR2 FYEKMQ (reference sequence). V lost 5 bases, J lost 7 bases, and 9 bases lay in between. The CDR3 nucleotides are TGTGCCAGCAGCCAAAAGGGGGAGCAGTACTTC. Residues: CASSQKGEQYF.

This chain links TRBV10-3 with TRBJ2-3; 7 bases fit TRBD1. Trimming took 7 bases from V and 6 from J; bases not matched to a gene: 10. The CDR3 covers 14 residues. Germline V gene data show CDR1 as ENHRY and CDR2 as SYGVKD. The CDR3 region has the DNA TGTGCCATCACCGGGGACAGCCAAGCGGATACGCAGTATTTT. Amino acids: CAITGDSQADTQYF.

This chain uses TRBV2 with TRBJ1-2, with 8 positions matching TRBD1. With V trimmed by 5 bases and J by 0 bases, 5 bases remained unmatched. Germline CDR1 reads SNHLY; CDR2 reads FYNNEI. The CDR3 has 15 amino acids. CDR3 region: CASSLTGAANYGYTF. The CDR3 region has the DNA TGTGCCAGCAGTCTGACAGGGGCAGCTAACTATGGCTACACCTTC.

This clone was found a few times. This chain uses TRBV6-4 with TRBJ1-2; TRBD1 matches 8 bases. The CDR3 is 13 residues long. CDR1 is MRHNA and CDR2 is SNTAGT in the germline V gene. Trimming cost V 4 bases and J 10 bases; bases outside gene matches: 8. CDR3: CASSASGDRNYTF. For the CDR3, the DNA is TGTGCCAGCAGTGCATCAGGGGACAGGAACTACACCTTC.

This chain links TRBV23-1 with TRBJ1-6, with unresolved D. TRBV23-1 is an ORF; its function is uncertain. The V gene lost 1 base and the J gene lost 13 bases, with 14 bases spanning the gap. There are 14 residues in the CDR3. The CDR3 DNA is TGCGCCAGCAGTCAATTCGAGAAATTTGCGCCCCTCCACTTT. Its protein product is CASSQFEKFAPLHF.

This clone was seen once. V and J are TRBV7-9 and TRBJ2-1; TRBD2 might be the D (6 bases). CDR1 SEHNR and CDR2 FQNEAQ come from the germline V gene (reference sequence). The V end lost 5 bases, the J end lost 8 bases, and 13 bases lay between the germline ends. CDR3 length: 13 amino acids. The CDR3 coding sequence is TGTGCCAGCAGCCCTGGGACGGGGGATGAGCAGTTCTTC. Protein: CASSPGTGDEQFF.

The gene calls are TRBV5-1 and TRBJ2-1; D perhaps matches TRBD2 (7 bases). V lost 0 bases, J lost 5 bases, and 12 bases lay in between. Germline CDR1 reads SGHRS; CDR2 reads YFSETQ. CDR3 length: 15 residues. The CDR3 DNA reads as TGCGCCAGCAGCTTGGCGGGGGGCGTAGACAATGAGCAGTTCTTC. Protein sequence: CASSLAGGVDNEQFF. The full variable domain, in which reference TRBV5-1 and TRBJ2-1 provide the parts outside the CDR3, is KAGVTQTPRYLIKTRGQQVTLSCSPISGHRSVSWYQQTPGQGLQFLFEYFSETQRNKGNFPGRFSGRQFSNSRSEMNVSTLELGDSALYLCASSLAGGVDNEQFFGPGTRLTVL.

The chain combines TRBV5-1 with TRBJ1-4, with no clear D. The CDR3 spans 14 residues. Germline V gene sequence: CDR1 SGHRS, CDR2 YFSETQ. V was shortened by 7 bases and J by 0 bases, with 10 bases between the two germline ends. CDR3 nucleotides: TGCGCCAGCTCGAACCGGGCAACTAATGAAAAACTGTTTTTT. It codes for CASSNRATNEKLFF.

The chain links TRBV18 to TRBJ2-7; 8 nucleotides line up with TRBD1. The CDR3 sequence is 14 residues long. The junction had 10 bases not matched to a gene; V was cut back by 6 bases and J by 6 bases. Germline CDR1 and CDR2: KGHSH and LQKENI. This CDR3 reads CASSPEDRGSEQYF. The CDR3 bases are TGTGCCAGCTCCCCCGAAGACAGGGGCAGCGAGCAGTACTTC.

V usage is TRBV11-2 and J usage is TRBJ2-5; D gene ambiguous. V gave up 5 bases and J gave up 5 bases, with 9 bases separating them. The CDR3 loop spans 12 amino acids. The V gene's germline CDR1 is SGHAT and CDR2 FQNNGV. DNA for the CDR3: TGTGCCAGCAGCCGAGTCCCCGAGACCCAGTACTTC. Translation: CASSRVPETQYF.

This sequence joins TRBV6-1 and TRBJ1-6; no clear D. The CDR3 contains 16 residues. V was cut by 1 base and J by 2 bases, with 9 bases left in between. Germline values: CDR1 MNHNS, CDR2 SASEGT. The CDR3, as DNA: TGTGCCAGCAGTGAAGGAGGGCGGACCTATAATTCACCCCTCCACTTT. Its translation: CASSEGGRTYNSPLHF.

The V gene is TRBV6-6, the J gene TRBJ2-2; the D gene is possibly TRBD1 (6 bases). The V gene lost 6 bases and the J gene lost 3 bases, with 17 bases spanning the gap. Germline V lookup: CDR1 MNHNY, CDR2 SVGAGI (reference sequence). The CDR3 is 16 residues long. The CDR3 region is CASSPDRISDTGELFF. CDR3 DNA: TGTGCCAGCAGCCCAGACAGGATATCGGACACCGGGGAGCTGTTTTTT.

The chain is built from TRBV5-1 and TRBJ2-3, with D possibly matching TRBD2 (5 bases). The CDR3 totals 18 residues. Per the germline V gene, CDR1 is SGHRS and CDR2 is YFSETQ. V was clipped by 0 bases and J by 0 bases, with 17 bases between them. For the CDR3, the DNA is TGCGCCAGCAGCTTGGGGGAGACCCTCAGGAGAAGCACAGATACGCAGTATTTT. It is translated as CASSLGETLRRSTDTQYF. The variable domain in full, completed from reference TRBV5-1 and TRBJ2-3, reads KAGVTQTPRYLIKTRGQQVTLSCSPISGHRSVSWYQQTPGQGLQFLFEYFSETQRNKGNFPGRFSGRQFSNSRSEMNVSTLELGDSALYLCASSLGETLRRSTDTQYFGPGTRLTVL.

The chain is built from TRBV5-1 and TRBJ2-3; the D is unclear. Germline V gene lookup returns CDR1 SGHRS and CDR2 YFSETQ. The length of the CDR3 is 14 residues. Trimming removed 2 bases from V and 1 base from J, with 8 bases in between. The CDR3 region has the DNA TGCGCCAGCAGCTTCATTGGGCGCACAGATACGCAGTATTTT. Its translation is CASSFIGRTDTQYF.

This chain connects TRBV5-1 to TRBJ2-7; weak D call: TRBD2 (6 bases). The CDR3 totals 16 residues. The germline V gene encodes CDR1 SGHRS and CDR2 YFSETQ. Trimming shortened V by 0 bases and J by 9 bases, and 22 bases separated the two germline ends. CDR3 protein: CASSLERGGQTYWQYF. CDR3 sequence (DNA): TGCGCCAGCAGCTTGGAGCGTGGAGGGCAGACCTACTGGCAGTACTTC.